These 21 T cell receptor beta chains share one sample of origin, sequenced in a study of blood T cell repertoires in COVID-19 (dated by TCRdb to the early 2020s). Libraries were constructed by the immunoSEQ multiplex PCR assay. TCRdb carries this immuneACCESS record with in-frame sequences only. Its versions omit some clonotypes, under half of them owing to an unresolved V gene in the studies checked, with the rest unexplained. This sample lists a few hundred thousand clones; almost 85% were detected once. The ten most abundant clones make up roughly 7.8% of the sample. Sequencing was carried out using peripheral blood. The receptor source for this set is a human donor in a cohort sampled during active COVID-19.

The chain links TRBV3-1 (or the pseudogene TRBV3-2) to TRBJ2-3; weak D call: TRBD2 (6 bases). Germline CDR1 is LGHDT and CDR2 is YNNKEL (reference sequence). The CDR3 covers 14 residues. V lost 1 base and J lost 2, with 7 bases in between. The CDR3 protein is CASSQGDFTDTQYF. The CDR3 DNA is TGTGCCAGCAGCCAAGGGGACTTCACAGATACGCAGTATTTT.

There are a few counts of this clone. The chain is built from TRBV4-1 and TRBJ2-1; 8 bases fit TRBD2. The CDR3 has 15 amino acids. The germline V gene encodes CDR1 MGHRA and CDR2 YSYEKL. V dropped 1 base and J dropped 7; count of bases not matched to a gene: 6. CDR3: CASSQAAGGSNEQFF. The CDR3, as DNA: TGCGCCAGCAGCCAAGCCGCGGGGGGCAGTAATGAGCAGTTCTTC.

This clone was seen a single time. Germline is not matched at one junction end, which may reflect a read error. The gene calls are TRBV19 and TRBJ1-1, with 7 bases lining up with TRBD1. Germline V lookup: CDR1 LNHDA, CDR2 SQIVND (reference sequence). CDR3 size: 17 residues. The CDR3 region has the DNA TGTGCCAGTAGTTTAGAGGGGGCCGTAAGTTTGGGAGCTGAAGCTTTCTTT. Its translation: CASSLEGAVSLGAEAFF.

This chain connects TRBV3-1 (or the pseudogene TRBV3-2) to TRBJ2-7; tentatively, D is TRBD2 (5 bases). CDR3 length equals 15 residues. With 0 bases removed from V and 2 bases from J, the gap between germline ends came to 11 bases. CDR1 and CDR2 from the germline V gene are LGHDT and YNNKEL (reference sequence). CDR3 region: CASSQDKAVAYEQYF. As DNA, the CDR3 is TGTGCCAGCAGCCAAGATAAAGCGGTTGCCTACGAGCAGTACTTC.

The CDR3 sequence: CASSLDRVYGYTF. CDR3 DNA sequence: TGCGCCAGCAGCCTCGACAGGGTGTATGGCTACACCTTC. The V gene is TRBV5-1, the J gene TRBJ1-2, with 7 bases identical to TRBD1. CDR3 size: 13 residues. Germline V lookup: CDR1 SGHRS, CDR2 YFSETQ. The V and J ends lost 4 bases and 5 bases, in that order; junction bases with no gene match: 5.

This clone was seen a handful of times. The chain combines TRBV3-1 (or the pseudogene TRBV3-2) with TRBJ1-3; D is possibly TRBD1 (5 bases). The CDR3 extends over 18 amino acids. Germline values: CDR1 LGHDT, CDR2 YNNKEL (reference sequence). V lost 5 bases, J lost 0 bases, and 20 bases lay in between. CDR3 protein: CASSSYLGGTSSGNTIYF. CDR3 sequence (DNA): TGTGCCAGCAGCTCATATTTGGGGGGGACGAGCTCTGGAAACACCATATATTTT.

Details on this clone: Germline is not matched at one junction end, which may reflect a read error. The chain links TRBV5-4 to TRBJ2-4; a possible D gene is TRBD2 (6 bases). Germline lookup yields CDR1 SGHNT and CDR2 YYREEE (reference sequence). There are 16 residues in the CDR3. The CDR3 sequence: CASSLSASGLGEVRDF. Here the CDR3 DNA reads TGTGCCAGCAGCTTGTCCGCCTCGGGTCTGGGGGAGGTTAGGGACTTC.

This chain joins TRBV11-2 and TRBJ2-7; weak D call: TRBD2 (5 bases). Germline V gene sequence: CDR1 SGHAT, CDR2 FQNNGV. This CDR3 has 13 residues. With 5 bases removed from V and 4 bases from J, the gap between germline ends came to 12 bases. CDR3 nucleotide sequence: TGTGCCAGCAGCCTAGCAGGTTTTTACGAGCAGTACTTC. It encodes CASSLAGFYEQYF.

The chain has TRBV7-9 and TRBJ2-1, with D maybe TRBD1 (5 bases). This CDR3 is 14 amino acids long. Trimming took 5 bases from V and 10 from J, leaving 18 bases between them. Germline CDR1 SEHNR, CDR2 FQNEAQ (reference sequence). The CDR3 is CASSLGALTEEQFF. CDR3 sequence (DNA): TGTGCCAGCAGCCTAGGGGCCCTCACAGAGGAGCAGTTCTTC.

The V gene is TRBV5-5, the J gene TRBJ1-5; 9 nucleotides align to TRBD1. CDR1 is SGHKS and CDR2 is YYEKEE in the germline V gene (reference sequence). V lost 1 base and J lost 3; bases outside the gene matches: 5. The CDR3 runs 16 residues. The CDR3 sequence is CASSLSHRGPNQPQHF. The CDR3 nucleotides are TGTGCCAGCAGCTTGTCCCACAGGGGGCCCAATCAGCCCCAGCATTTT.

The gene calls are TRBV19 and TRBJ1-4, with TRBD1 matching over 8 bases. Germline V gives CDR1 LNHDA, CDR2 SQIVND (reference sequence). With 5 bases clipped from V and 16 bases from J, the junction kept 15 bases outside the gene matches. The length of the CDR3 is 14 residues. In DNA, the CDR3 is TGTGCCAGTAGTCGCAGGGGGCGCCGATTAGGGGAGTTTTTT. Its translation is CASSRRGRRLGEFF.

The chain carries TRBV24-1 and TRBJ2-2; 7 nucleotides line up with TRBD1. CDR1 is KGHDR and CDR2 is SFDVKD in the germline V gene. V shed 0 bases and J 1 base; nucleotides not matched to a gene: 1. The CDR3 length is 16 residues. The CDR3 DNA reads TGTGCCACCAGTGATTTGCGACAGGGGAACACCGGGGAGCTGTTTTTT. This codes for CATSDLRQGNTGELFF.

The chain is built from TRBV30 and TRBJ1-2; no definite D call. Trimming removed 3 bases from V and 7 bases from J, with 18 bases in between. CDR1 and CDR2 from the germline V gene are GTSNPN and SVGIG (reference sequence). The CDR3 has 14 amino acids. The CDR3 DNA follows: TGTGCCTGGAGGCCCGGGTCTCCTGAACCTGGCTACACCTTC. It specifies CAWRPGSPEPGYTF.

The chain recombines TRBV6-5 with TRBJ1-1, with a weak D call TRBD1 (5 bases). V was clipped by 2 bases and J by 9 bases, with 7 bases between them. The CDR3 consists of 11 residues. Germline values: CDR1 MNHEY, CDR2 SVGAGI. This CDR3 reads CASSYMGQAFF. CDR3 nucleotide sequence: TGTGCCAGCAGTTACATGGGGCAAGCTTTCTTT.

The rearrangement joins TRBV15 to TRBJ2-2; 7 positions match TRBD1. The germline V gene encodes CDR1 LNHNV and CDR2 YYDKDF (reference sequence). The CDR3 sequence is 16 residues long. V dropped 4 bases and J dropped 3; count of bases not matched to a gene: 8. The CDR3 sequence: CATSITGTEDTGELFF. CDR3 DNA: TGTGCCACCAGCATCACCGGGACAGAGGACACCGGGGAGCTGTTTTTT.

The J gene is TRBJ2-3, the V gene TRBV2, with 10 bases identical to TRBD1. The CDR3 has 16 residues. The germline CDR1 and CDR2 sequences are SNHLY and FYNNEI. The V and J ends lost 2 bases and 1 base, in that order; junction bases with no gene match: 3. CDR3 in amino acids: CASSEQGTGGTDTQYF. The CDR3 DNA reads TGTGCCAGCAGTGAACAGGGGACAGGGGGCACAGATACGCAGTATTTT.

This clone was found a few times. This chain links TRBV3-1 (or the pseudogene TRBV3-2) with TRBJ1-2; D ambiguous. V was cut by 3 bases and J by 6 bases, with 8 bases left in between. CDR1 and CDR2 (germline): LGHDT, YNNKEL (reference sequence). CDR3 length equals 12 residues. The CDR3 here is CASSQRLDGYTF. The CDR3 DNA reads TGTGCCAGCAGCCAGAGATTGGATGGCTACACCTTC.

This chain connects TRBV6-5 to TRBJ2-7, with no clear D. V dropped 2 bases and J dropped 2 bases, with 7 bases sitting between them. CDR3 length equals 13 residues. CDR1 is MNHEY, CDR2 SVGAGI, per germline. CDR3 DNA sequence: TGTGCCAGCAGTTACGGGCCGGCCTACGAGCAGTACTTC. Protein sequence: CASSYGPAYEQYF.

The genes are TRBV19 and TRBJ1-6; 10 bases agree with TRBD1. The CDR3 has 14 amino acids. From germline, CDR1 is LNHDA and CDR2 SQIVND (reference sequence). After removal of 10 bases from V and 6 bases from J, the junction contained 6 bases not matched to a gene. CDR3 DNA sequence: TGTGCCACCTCCCGGGACAGGGGTAATTCACCCCTCCACTTT. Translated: CATSRDRGNSPLHF.

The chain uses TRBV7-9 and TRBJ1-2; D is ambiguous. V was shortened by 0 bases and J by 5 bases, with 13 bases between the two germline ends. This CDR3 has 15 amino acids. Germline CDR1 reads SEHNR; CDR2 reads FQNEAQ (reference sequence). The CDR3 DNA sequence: TGTGCCAGCAGCTTAGCAGAGGCCACTCGGTATGGCTACACCTTC. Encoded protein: CASSLAEATRYGYTF.

CDR3: CASSMARTGGRTEAFF. CDR3 in DNA: TGTGCCAGTAGTATGGCCAGGACAGGGGGTAGGACTGAAGCTTTCTTT. The V call is TRBV19, the J call TRBJ1-1, with 10 bases lining up with TRBD1. Germline V gene sequence: CDR1 LNHDA, CDR2 SQIVND (reference sequence). The V segment lost 3 bases and the J segment 5 bases; nucleotides outside the gene matches: 9. The CDR3 covers 16 residues.